This T cell receptor beta chain emerged from a study of identical twins' blood T cells. This clonotype was picked up a small number of times. Likely shared infections and vaccines: all three twin pairs were reared together. Looked up from germline, CDR1 is LGHNA and CDR2 is YNFKEQ. This CDR3 spans 16 amino acids. Trimming left V 0 bases short and J 3 bases short, with 12 bases between. TCRdb independently ran MiXCR on the 5' RACE reads; one entry per CDR3 protein. This table has a few hundred thousand distinct CDR3 sequences, about 28% appearing once. Sequencing was performed on PBMCs. The origin of this receptor is a woman between 18 and 55 years old in good health. V is TRBV4-2 and J is TRBJ2-1; D unresolved. The CDR3 DNA is TGTGCCAGCAGCCAAGATCGGCAGTCAAACTACAATGAGCAGTTCTTC. Translating it yields CASSQDRQSNYNEQFF.